These 22 T cell receptor beta chains were sequenced from one sample in a study of blood T cells in healthy people across ages. Alongside a J-beta primer mix, a sample-barcoded 5' primer served in a second PCR lasting 7 to 11 cycles. TCRdb re-analysed the 5' RACE reads in MiXCR, keeping a single row per CDR3 protein. The top ten clones hold approximately 17% of a sample with more than 500,000 distinct CDR3 sequences, 27% of them seen once. Sequences were obtained from blood. All receptors come from a woman in her 70s in good health.

CDR3 nucleotides: TGTGCCAGCAGTGTAGAGGGGGTCAATGAGCAGTTCTTC. Translation: CASSVEGVNEQFF. V is TRBV2 and J is TRBJ2-5; tentative D call: TRBD1 (6 bases). The J call may be incorrect, as the DNA end agrees better with TRBJ2-1. From germline, CDR1 is SNHLY and CDR2 FYNNEI. CDR3 length: 13 residues.

This clonotype was observed a handful of times. Its ends do not fully match the called genes, so a read error is possible. V and J are TRBV20-1 and TRBJ2-4; 7 positions agree with TRBD1. The germline gives CDR1 DFQATT, CDR2 SNEGSKA (reference sequence). CDR3 size: 14 residues. The CDR3 sequence is CSARTGDYKNLQYF. CDR3 sequence (DNA): TGCAGTGCCCGGACAGGAGACTACAAAAACCTTCAGTACTTC.

This clonotype was detected a few times. The J gene is TRBJ1-3, the V gene TRBV3-1; D gene unclear. This CDR3 comprises 15 residues. V was shortened by 0 bases and J by 4 bases, with 10 bases between the two germline ends. From germline, CDR1 is LGHDT and CDR2 YNNKEL (reference sequence). For the CDR3, the DNA is TGTGCCAGCAGCCAAGAGCAAACAGTGGGAAACACCATATATTTT. Translating gives CASSQEQTVGNTIYF.

The V call is TRBV7-8, the J call TRBJ2-1; no definite D call. CDR3 length: 16 residues. The ends were cut back, 5 bases at V and 8 bases at J, with 22 bases in the middle. CDR1 is SGHVS and CDR2 is FQNEAQ in the germline V gene. The CDR3 loop reads CASSHGVAWSLDEQFF. The CDR3 DNA follows: TGTGCCAGCAGCCACGGAGTAGCTTGGTCTCTGGATGAGCAGTTCTTC.

The V call is TRBV7-9, the J call TRBJ2-7; TRBD1 or TRBD2 may be the D gene (5 bases each). Germline V gives CDR1 SEHNR, CDR2 FQNEAQ (reference sequence). The ends were cut back, 4 bases at V and 4 bases at J, with 14 bases in the middle. The CDR3 is made up of 14 amino acids. This chain's CDR3 is CASSSGPEVYEQYF. The CDR3 DNA is TGTGCCAGCAGCTCGGGACCGGAGGTGTACGAGCAGTACTTC.

The table lists this clonotype with a few counts. The chain carries TRBV5-1 and TRBJ1-1; D not certain. Germline V gene lookup returns CDR1 SGHRS and CDR2 YFSETQ. This CDR3 has 14 amino acids. Trimming removed 4 bases at V and 4 bases at J, with 14 bases between. The CDR3 reads CASSPSTAVTEAFF. In DNA, the CDR3 is TGCGCCAGCAGCCCCTCGACGGCGGTCACTGAAGCTTTCTTT.

This rearrangement joins TRBV7-3 to TRBJ2-1; no clear D gene. This CDR3 is 12 amino acids long. CDR1 is SGHTA, CDR2 FQGTGA, per germline. V gave up 5 bases and J gave up 7 bases, with 9 bases separating them. The CDR3 sequence: CASSLNRNEQFF. The CDR3 region has the DNA TGTGCCAGCAGCCTCAACCGAAATGAGCAGTTCTTC.

This clonotype showed up just a few times. The gene calls are TRBV5-1 and TRBJ2-1; D gene unclear. Between the trimmed V and J ends, which lost 0 bases and 6 bases, there was a span of 16 bases. Germline V gives CDR1 SGHRS, CDR2 YFSETQ. The CDR3 covers 16 residues. The CDR3, as DNA: TGCGCCAGCAGCTTGGCAACAGTAACAGCGCGCAATGAGCAGTTCTTC. Translation gives CASSLATVTARNEQFF.

This chain uses TRBV10-3 with TRBJ1-2, with a weak D call TRBD1 (6 bases). Trimming shortened V by 3 bases and J by 4 bases, and 12 bases separated the two germline ends. Germline values: CDR1 ENHRY, CDR2 SYGVKD. CDR3 length equals 14 residues. The CDR3 loop is CAISDQGTIYGYTF. Written as DNA, the CDR3 is TGTGCCATCAGTGACCAGGGGACTATCTATGGCTACACCTTC.

This rearrangement joins TRBV15 to TRBJ1-1; D perhaps matches TRBD1 (6 bases). The germline V and J ends were trimmed by 9 bases and 5 bases, with 19 bases remaining between them. Germline V gives CDR1 LNHNV, CDR2 YYDKDF (reference sequence). This CDR3 has 14 residues. The CDR3: CATRLGGKETEAFF. The CDR3 nucleotides read TGTGCCACACGACTTGGGGGCAAGGAGACTGAAGCTTTCTTT.

This chain links TRBV6-6 with TRBJ2-4, with D perhaps TRBD1 (5 bases). There are 15 residues in the CDR3. The germline V and J ends were trimmed by 6 bases and 1 base, with 13 bases remaining between them. Per the germline V gene, CDR1 is MNHNY and CDR2 is SVGAGI (reference sequence). The chain's CDR3 is CASSPSDSAKNIQYF. CDR3 coding DNA: TGTGCCAGCAGCCCCTCCGACAGTGCCAAAAACATTCAGTACTTC.

The gene calls are TRBV2 and TRBJ2-1; 8 bases map to TRBD2. V lost 1 base to trimming and J lost 2 bases; unmatched junction nucleotides: 4. The CDR3 sequence is 16 residues long. Germline V gene data show CDR1 as SNHLY and CDR2 as FYNNEI. CDR3 nucleotides: TGTGCCAGCAGTGAAGAAGCGGGGGCTACCTACAATGAGCAGTTCTTC. Protein sequence: CASSEEAGATYNEQFF.

The V call is TRBV7-2, the J call TRBJ2-5, with D perhaps TRBD2 (6 bases). V gave up 5 bases and J gave up 7 bases, with 20 bases separating them. This CDR3 spans 15 amino acids. CDR1 and CDR2 from the germline V gene are SGHTA and FQGNSA. CDR3 loop: CASSLHRDSSGTQYF. The CDR3 coding sequence is TGTGCCAGCAGCCTCCACCGGGACTCGAGCGGGACCCAGTACTTC.

The chain carries TRBV5-5 and TRBJ2-3, with TRBD2 matching over 8 bases. The V gene end was trimmed by 4 bases and the J gene end by 4 bases; junction bases not matched to a gene: 8. In germline, CDR1 is SGHKS, CDR2 YYEKEE (reference sequence). This CDR3 contains 15 residues. This chain's CDR3 is CASSPGLLAADTQYF. The CDR3 coding sequence is TGTGCCAGCAGCCCCGGGCTACTAGCGGCAGATACGCAGTATTTT.

This clonotype was detected a few times. The chain joins TRBV6-1 to TRBJ2-1; D unclear. Germline loops: CDR1 MNHNS, CDR2 SASEGT. The V and J ends lost 3 bases and 1 base respectively, with 13 bases between them. There are 16 residues in the CDR3. CDR3 amino acids: CASSESAGHSYNEQFF. CDR3 nucleotides: TGTGCCAGCAGTGAGTCGGCCGGCCATTCCTACAATGAGCAGTTCTTC.

This sequence joins TRBV12-5 and TRBJ1-5; no clear D gene. The CDR3 contains 13 residues. With 0 bases removed from V and 7 bases from J, the gap between germline ends came to 7 bases. Germline assignment: CDR1 LGHNT and CDR2 FRNRAP. The CDR3 is CASGLVRGQPQHF. In DNA form, the CDR3 reads TGTGCTAGTGGTTTGGTACGGGGACAGCCCCAGCATTTT.

This rearrangement joins TRBV15 to TRBJ2-5, with TRBD1 identical over 8 bases. The DNA end favors TRBJ2-7, so the J call may be wrong. The CDR3 has 15 residues. Per germline, CDR1 LNHNV and CDR2 YYDKDF (reference sequence). The CDR3: CATSFRRGQAYEQYF. In DNA form, the CDR3 reads TGTGCCACCAGCTTTAGACGGGGACAGGCCTACGAGCAGTACTTC.

The table lists this clonotype with a few counts. The rearrangement joins TRBV2 to TRBJ1-6; D might be TRBD1 (6 bases). The V gene's germline CDR1 is SNHLY and CDR2 FYNNEI. V was pared by 2 bases and J by 10 bases, with 12 bases between. CDR3 length: 14 amino acids. The CDR3 is CASSERGRGSPLHF. The CDR3 region has the DNA TGTGCCAGCAGTGAACGGGGGCGCGGATCACCCCTCCACTTT.

This clonotype has only a few counts. J is TRBJ2-2 and V is TRBV7-2, with 12 bases that match TRBD2. Looked up from germline, CDR1 is SGHTA and CDR2 is FQGNSA. Unmatched junction bases numbered 3, after V lost 1 base and J lost 0 bases. The CDR3 runs 18 residues. CDR3 region: CASSLGPSGGANTGELFF. As DNA, the CDR3 is TGTGCCAGCAGCTTAGGTCCTAGCGGGGGGGCGAACACCGGGGAGCTGTTTTTT.

This chain joins TRBV7-9 and TRBJ1-1; TRBD1 matches 8 bases. The germline V gene has CDR1 SEHNR and CDR2 FQNEAQ (reference sequence). This CDR3 comprises 17 residues. The V gene end was trimmed by 5 bases and the J gene end by 1 base; junction bases not matched to a gene: 12. The CDR3 loop is CASSAIRTGSENTEAFF. In DNA, the CDR3 is TGTGCCAGCAGCGCAATACGGACAGGGTCAGAGAACACTGAAGCTTTCTTT.

CDR3 sequence: CASSQGSQGDEKLFF. The CDR3 region has the DNA TGCGCCAGCAGCCAAGGGTCCCAGGGGGATGAAAAACTGTTTTTT. The J gene is TRBJ1-4, the V gene TRBV4-1; 7 bases map to TRBD1. V lost 1 base to trimming and J lost 6 bases; unmatched junction nucleotides: 5. The CDR3 is 15 residues long. Per germline, CDR1 MGHRA and CDR2 YSYEKL.

This clonotype was seen a few times. One junction end does not reproduce the germline sequence, and a read error may be involved. The V and J genes are TRBV24-1 and TRBJ2-1, with a weak D call TRBD2 (7 bases). The CDR3 sequence is 14 residues long. Germline loops: CDR1 KGHDR, CDR2 SFDVKD. CDR3 in amino acids: CATRTRGANNEQFF. In DNA, the CDR3 is TGTGCCACCAGGACCCGGGGGGCCAACAATGAACAGTTCTTC.